The sequence of this T cell receptor (beta chain) was determined in a study of T-cell reconstitution after alpha-beta-depleted transplantation in children. This clonotype turned up a few times. With 3 bases removed from V and 0 bases from J, the gap between germline ends came to 14 bases. Germline V CDR1 and CDR2: LGHNA, YSLEER. CDR3 length: 16 amino acids. As it was prepared, the TCRbeta library received unique molecular identifiers. TCRdb re-analysed the PCR reads in MiXCR, keeping a single row per CDR3 protein. The sample includes 490,000 or so distinct CDR3 sequences, around an eighth seen only once; the top ten take over 5.5%.

The J gene is TRBJ1-1, the V gene TRBV4-3, with D maybe TRBD1 (5 bases). This material consisted of PBMCs from the stem cell graft donor, taken from the stem cell graft. This clonotype was sampled from a human donor who donated a stem cell graft to a child with combined immunodeficiency. CDR3 coding DNA: TGCGCCAGCAGCCAGGAATTCGGGACGGTGAACACTGAAGCTTTCTTT. It codes for CASSQEFGTVNTEAFF.